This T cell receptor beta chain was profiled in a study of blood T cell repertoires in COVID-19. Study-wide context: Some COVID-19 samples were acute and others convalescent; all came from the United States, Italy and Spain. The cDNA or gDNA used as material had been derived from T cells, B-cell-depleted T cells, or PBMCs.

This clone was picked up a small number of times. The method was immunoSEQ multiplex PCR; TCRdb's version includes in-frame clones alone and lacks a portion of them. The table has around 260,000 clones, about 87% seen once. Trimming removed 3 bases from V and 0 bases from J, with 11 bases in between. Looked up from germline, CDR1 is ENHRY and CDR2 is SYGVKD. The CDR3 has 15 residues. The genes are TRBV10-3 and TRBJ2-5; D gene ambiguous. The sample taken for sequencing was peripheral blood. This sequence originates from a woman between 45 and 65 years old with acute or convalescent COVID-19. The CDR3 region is CAISDSRRNQETQYF. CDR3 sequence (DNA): TGTGCCATCAGTGATAGTCGGCGGAACCAAGAGACCCAGTACTTC.